The entry that follows covers one T cell receptor (beta chain) sequence. The data derive from a study of cytomegalovirus exposure and HLA in healthy donors. Trimming left V 4 bases short and J 2 bases short, with 5 bases between. Germline V gene data show CDR1 as PRHDT and CDR2 as FYEKMQ (reference sequence). CDR3 length equals 12 residues. Primers included in the PCR were 60 Vbeta and 13 Jbeta primers. In the authors' workflow: Among the unique TCR beta chains that a later analysis counted, roughly 80 million in all, some 10 million were shared. This table comes from immunoSEQ multiplex PCR, and its TCRdb copy is limited to in-frame clones, with some not included. D and trimming were read from the DNA, whereas the V and J calls and clone size are those reported in that table. The sample comprises 100,000 to 140,000 clones, 65% to 85% of which are singletons, and around 2.3% rests with the top ten.

This clonotype originated in a man between 25 and 39 years old in good health and CMV-seronegative. The specimen was PBMCs. The J gene is TRBJ2-5, the V gene TRBV13, with D unresolved. In nucleotides, the CDR3 is TGTGCCAGCAGCTCCCCGCAAGAGACCCAGTACTTC. Amino acids: CASSSPQETQYF.